A selection of T cell receptor beta chains follows, all from one sample in a study of CD8+ T cells in alopecia areata. Sequenced by immunoSEQ multiplex PCR; TCRdb stores in-frame clones only, minus some. The data hold some 120,000 clones, with over 55% observed a single time. This specimen was CD4+ T cells sorted from blood, taken at week 4, from a patient treated with tofacitinib. Every receptor here comes from a human donor with alopecia areata. The CDR3 runs from the conserved cysteine through the conserved F or W. D genes are given only for firm matches. For some rows the clone size is stated as once, few or many, or as a class when expanded; others skip it.

J: TRBJ2-4
D: NA
V: TRBV21-1
size: NA
length: 13
DNA: TGTGCCAGCAACCGGCGGGGGGGAAACATTCAGTACTTC
CDR3: CASNRRGGNIQYF

J: TRBJ2-7
D: TRBD1
V: TRBV7-2
size: NA
length: 16
DNA: TGTGCCAGCAGCCGTGACAGGGGGCAGCCTGCCTACGAGCAGTACTTC
CDR3: CASSRDRGQPAYEQYF

J: TRBJ2-3
D: TRBD1
V: TRBV6-5
size: NA
length: 15
DNA: TGTGCCAGCAGCTGGACAGGACTGGGTTCCGATACGCAGTATTTT
CDR3: CASSWTGLGSDTQYF

J: TRBJ2-6
D: NA
V: TRBV2
size: NA
length: 18
DNA: TGTGCCAGCAGTGAATGGGAGGACCCATGGACTGGGGCCAACGTCCTGACTTTC
CDR3: CASSEWEDPWTGANVLTF

J: TRBJ2-7
D: NA
V: TRBV29-1
size: NA
length: 12
DNA: TGCAGCGTTGCAGGGGCCGACTACGAGCAGTACTTC
CDR3: CSVAGADYEQYF

J: TRBJ2-2
D: TRBD1
V: TRBV6-1
size: NA
length: 15
DNA: TGTGCCAGCAGGTACACCGGGACAGACACCGGGGAGCTGTTTTTT
CDR3: CASRYTGTDTGELFF

J: TRBJ1-1
D: TRBD1
V: TRBV15
size: NA
length: 14
DNA: TGTGCCACCAGCAGAAGACAGGGAGGAACTGAAGCTTTCTTT
CDR3: CATSRRQGGTEAFF

J: TRBJ2-4
D: NA
V: TRBV29-1
size: few
length: 16
DNA: TGCAGCGTTGAAGTCGGACGGGGGCTGGCCAAAAACATTCAGTACTTC
CDR3: CSVEVGRGLAKNIQYF

J: TRBJ2-7
D: NA
V: TRBV29-1
size: few
length: 12
DNA: TGCAGCGCACTCGGACGGGCCGGGGAGCAGTACTTC
CDR3: CSALGRAGEQYF

J: TRBJ2-5
D: TRBD1
V: TRBV28
size: few
length: 14
DNA: TGTGCCAGCAGTTCGACAGGGGTTGGTGAGACCCAGTACTTC
CDR3: CASSSTGVGETQYF

J: TRBJ2-7
D: NA
V: TRBV6-5
size: few
length: 14
DNA: TGTGCCAGCAGACCCCAGTTGAGCTCCTACGAGCAGTACTTC
CDR3: CASRPQLSSYEQYF

J: TRBJ2-7
D: NA
V: TRBV6-5
size: NA
length: 11
DNA: TGTGCCAGCAGTTACTCGGGCGAGCAGTACTTC
CDR3: CASSYSGEQYF

J: TRBJ2-2
D: NA
V: TRBV7-3
size: NA
length: 11
DNA: TGTGCCAGCAGCTTAAATGGGGAGCTGTTTTTT
CDR3: CASSLNGELFF

J: TRBJ1-4
D: NA
V: TRBV25-1
size: NA
length: 12
DNA: TGTGCCAGCAGTGTTGTGTCGGGGAACCTGTTTTTT
CDR3: CASSVVSGNLFF

J: TRBJ1-2
D: TRBD1
V: TRBV9
size: NA
length: 16
DNA: TGTGCCAGCAGCGCTCGGGACAGGCCGACCACCTATGGCTACACCTTC
CDR3: CASSARDRPTTYGYTF

J: TRBJ2-7
D: TRBD2
V: TRBV4-1
size: NA
length: 15
DNA: TGCGCCAGCAGCCGGGACCTAGCGGACAACTACGAGCAGTACTTC
CDR3: CASSRDLADNYEQYF

J: TRBJ2-1
D: TRBD2
V: TRBV29-1
size: NA
length: 15
DNA: TGCAGCGTTGAATCTTTAGCGGGAGGGTACAATGAGCAGTTCTTC
CDR3: CSVESLAGGYNEQFF

J: TRBJ1-2
D: NA
V: TRBV7-2
size: once
length: 15
DNA: TGTGCCAGCAGCTTAGCACCGGGACGGAACTATGGCTACACCTTC
CDR3: CASSLAPGRNYGYTF

J: TRBJ2-2
D: TRBD2
V: TRBV27
size: few
length: 14
DNA: TGTGCCAGCAGACTAGCGGGAGGTACCGGGGAGCTGTTTTTT
CDR3: CASRLAGGTGELFF

J: TRBJ2-5
D: NA
V: TRBV7-9
size: few
length: 11
DNA: TGTGCCAGCAGCTTATCAGAGACCCAGTACTTC
CDR3: CASSLSETQYF

J: TRBJ1-3
D: NA
V: TRBV25-1
size: NA
length: 12
DNA: TGTGCCAGCACCGGTTCTGGAAACACCATATATTTT
CDR3: CASTGSGNTIYF

J: TRBJ1-2
D: NA
V: TRBV30
size: NA
length: 12
DNA: TGTGCCTGGAGTGGCAGGGACTATGGCTACACCTTC
CDR3: CAWSGRDYGYTF

J: TRBJ2-5
D: NA
V: TRBV29-1
size: NA
length: 14
DNA: TGCAGCGTGCGACGGGGAACAGTACAAGAGACCCAGTACTTC
CDR3: CSVRRGTVQETQYF

J: TRBJ2-2
D: TRBD1
V: TRBV7-3
size: NA
length: 15
DNA: TGTGCCAGCAGCCGGACAGGGGGAGCCCCCGGGGAGCTGTTTTTT
CDR3: CASSRTGGAPGELFF

J: TRBJ2-5
D: NA
V: TRBV29-1
size: NA
length: 12
DNA: TGCAGCGTTGTGGGGATCCAAGAGACCCAGTACTTC
CDR3: CSVVGIQETQYF

J: TRBJ1-3
D: NA
V: TRBV29-1
size: NA
length: 14
DNA: TGCAGCGTTGCAGGACGCCCTAGTACGGACACCATATATTTT
CDR3: CSVAGRPSTDTIYF

J: TRBJ2-3
D: TRBD2
V: TRBV4-3
size: NA
length: 16
DNA: TGCGCCAGCAGCCAAGGAACTAGCGTAGACACAGATACGCAGTATTTT
CDR3: CASSQGTSVDTDTQYF

J: TRBJ2-3
D: NA
V: TRBV30
size: NA
length: 13
DNA: TGTGCCTGGAGGTACGGGAGAAGGGATACGCAGTATTTT
CDR3: CAWRYGRRDTQYF

J: TRBJ2-2
D: TRBD2
V: TRBV4-1
size: NA
length: 17
DNA: TGCGCCAGCAGCCTGGGGGGTATGCGGGAGGAGAACGGGGAGCTGTTTTTT
CDR3: CASSLGGMREENGELFF

J: TRBJ2-5
D: TRBD2
V: TRBV25-1
size: NA
length: 15
DNA: TGTGCCAGCAGGAGGACTAGCGGGGGCGAAGAGACCCAGTACTTC
CDR3: CASRRTSGGEETQYF

J: TRBJ2-5
D: NA
V: TRBV9
size: NA
length: 15
DNA: TGTGCCAGCAGCGTAGGTTACAGGGTTCAAGAGACCCAGTACTTC
CDR3: CASSVGYRVQETQYF

J: TRBJ1-2
D: TRBD1
V: TRBV7-2
size: few
length: 16
DNA: TGTGCCAGCAGCTCGTTTCCGGGACAGGCCAACTATGGCTACACCTTC
CDR3: CASSSFPGQANYGYTF

J: TRBJ2-5
D: NA
V: TRBV4-1
size: NA
length: 15
DNA: TGCGCCAGCAGCCAGAACCTCGGACCTTCGGAGACCCAGTACTTC
CDR3: CASSQNLGPSETQYF

J: TRBJ1-2
D: TRBD1
V: TRBV10-3
size: NA
length: 16
DNA: TGTGCCATCAGTCCGCCGGTGACAGGGATCAACTATGGCTACACCTTC
CDR3: CAISPPVTGINYGYTF

J: TRBJ1-5
D: NA
V: TRBV7-2
size: few
length: 15
DNA: TGTGCCAGCAGCTTAGCGTGGGGACACGATCAGCCCCAGCATTTT
CDR3: CASSLAWGHDQPQHF

J: TRBJ2-3
D: NA
V: TRBV18
size: NA
length: 15
DNA: TGTGCCAGCTCACCCGACGTCCTGAGCACAGATACGCAGTATTTT
CDR3: CASSPDVLSTDTQYF

J: TRBJ1-2
D: NA
V: TRBV14
size: NA
length: 13
DNA: TGTGCCAGCAGCCCCCGAGTTGGCGATGGCTACACCTTC
CDR3: CASSPRVGDGYTF

J: TRBJ1-3
D: TRBD1
V: TRBV5-6
size: NA
length: 18
DNA: TGTGCCAGCAGCTTATTAAGGACAGGGGGGAGCTCTGGAAACACCATATATTTT
CDR3: CASSLLRTGGSSGNTIYF

J: TRBJ2-2
D: NA
V: TRBV30
size: NA
length: 14
DNA: TGTGCCCGGAGGGGGAGAGCGGACACCGGGGAGCTGTTTTTT
CDR3: CARRGRADTGELFF

J: TRBJ2-3
D: NA
V: TRBV29-1
size: NA
length: 14
DNA: TGCAGCGTGAGACTGGATCTCAGCACAGATACGCAGTATTTT
CDR3: CSVRLDLSTDTQYF

J: TRBJ1-1
D: NA
V: TRBV30
size: NA
length: 13
DNA: TGTGCCTGGAGTGGAGGCAGGAACACTGAAGCTTTCTTT
CDR3: CAWSGGRNTEAFF

J: TRBJ1-2
D: TRBD1
V: TRBV29-1
size: NA
length: 14
DNA: TGCAGCGTTGGCGGGGACAGCAAATCCTATGGCTACACCTTC
CDR3: CSVGGDSKSYGYTF

J: TRBJ2-7
D: TRBD1
V: TRBV5-1
size: few
length: 14
DNA: TGCGCCAGCAGCGAGGGACAGGACTCCTACGAGCAGTACTTC
CDR3: CASSEGQDSYEQYF

J: TRBJ2-5
D: TRBD2
V: TRBV5-6
size: few
length: 15
DNA: TGTGCCAGCAGCTTGTCGTCCCCGGGGGGAGAGACCCAGTACTTC
CDR3: CASSLSSPGGETQYF

J: TRBJ2-1
D: NA
V: TRBV29-1
size: few
length: 12
DNA: TGCAGCGTTGGGACTGCCTACAATGAGCAGTTCTTC
CDR3: CSVGTAYNEQFF